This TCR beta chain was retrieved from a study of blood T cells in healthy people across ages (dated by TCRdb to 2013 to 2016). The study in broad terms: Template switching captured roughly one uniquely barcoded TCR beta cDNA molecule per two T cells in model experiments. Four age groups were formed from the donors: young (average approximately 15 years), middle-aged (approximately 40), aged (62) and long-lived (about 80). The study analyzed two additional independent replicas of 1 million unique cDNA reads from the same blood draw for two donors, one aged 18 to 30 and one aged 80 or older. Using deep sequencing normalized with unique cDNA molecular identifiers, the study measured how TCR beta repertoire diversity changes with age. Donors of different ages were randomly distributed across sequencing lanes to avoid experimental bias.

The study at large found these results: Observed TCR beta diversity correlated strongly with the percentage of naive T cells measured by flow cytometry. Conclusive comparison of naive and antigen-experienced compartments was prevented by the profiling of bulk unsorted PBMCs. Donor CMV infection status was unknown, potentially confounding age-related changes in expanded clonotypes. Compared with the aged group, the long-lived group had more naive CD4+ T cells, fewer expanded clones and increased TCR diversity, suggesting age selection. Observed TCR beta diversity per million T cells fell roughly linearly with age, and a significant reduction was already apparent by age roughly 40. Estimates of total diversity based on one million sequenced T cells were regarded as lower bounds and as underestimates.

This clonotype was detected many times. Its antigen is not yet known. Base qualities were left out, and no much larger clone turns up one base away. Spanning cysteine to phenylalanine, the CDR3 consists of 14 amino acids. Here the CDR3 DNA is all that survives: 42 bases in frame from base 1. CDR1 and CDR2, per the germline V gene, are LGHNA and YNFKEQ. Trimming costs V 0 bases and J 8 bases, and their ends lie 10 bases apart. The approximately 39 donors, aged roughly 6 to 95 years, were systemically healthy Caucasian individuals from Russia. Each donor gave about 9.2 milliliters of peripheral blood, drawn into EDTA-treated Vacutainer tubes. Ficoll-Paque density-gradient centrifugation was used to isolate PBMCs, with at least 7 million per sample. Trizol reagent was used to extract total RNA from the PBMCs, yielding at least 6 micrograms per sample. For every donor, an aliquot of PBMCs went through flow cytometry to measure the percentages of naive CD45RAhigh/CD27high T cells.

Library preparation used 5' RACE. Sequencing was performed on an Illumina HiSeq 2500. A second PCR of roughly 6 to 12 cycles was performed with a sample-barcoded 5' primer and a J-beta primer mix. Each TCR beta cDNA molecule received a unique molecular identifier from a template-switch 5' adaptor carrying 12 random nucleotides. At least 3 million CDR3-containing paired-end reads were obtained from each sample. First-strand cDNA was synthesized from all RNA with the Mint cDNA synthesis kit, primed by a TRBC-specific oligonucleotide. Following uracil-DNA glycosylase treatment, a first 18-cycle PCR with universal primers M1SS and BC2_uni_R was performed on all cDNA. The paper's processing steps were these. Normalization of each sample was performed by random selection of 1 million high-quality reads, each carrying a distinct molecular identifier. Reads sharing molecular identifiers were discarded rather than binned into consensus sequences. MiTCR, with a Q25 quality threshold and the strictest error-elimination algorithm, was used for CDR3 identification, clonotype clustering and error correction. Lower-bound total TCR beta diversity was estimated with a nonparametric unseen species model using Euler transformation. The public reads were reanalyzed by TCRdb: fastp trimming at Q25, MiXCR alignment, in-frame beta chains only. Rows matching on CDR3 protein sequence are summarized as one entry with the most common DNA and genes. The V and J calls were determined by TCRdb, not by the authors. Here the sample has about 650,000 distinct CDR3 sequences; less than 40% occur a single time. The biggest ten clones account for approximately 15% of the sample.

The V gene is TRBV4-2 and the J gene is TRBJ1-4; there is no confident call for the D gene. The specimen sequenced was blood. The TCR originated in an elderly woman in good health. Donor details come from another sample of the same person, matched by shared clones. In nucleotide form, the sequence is TGTGCCAGCAGCCAAGAACCGGGGTTCGAAAAACTGTTTTTT. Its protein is CASSQEPGFEKLFF.